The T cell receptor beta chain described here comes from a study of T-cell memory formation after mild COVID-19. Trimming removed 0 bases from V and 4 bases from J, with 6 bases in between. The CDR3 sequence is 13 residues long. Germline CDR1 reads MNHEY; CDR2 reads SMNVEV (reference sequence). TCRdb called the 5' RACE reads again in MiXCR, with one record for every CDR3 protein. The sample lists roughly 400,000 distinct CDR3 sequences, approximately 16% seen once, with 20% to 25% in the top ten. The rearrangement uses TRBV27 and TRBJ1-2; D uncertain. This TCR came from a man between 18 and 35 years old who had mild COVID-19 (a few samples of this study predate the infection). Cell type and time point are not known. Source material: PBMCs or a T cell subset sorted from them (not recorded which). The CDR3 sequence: CASSLSGLYGYTF. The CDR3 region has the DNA TGTGCCAGCAGTTTATCCGGCCTCTATGGCTACACCTTC.